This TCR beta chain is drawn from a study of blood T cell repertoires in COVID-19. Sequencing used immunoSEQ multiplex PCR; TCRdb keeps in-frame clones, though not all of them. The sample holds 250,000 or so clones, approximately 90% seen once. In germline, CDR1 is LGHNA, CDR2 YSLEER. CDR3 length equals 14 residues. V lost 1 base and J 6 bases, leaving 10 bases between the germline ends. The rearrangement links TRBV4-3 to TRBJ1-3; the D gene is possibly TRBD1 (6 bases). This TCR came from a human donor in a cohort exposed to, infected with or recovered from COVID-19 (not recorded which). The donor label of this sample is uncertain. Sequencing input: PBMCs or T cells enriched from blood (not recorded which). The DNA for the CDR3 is TGCGCCAGCAGCCAAGGGGCAGGGGCAAACACCATATATTTT. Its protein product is CASSQGAGANTIYF.